One and the same sample provided the 12 T cell receptor beta chains below, sequenced in a study of radiation and T cells in renal cell carcinoma. As for time point: blood 4 weeks post-SBRT, at nephrectomy. Treatment: 15 Gy SBRT to primary tumor, nephrectomy 4 weeks later. Profiling relied on immunoSEQ multiplex PCR, and the TCRdb table lists in-frame clones only, not all of them. The sample comprises approximately 150,000 clones, 70% to 90% of which are singletons, and about 17% rests with the top ten. Sequenced here: blood, sampled from a patient whose treatment included radiotherapy and nephrectomy. These receptors were obtained from a woman between 50 and 59 years old with renal cell carcinoma.

The gene calls are TRBV5-4 and TRBJ2-7, with TRBD2 as a possible D gene (6 bases). The CDR3 is 14 amino acids. With 1 base removed from V and 7 bases from J, the gap between germline ends came to 15 bases. Per the germline V gene, CDR1 is SGHNT and CDR2 is YYREEE (reference sequence). The CDR3 nucleotides are TGTGCCAGCAGCTTGCGCGGGATAGGCTGGGAGCAGTACTTC. Protein: CASSLRGIGWEQYF.

The J gene is TRBJ1-3, the V gene TRBV7-2, with D unclear. Germline CDR1 reads SGHTA; CDR2 reads FQGNSA. This CDR3 is built from 14 residues. V gave up 2 bases and J gave up 4 bases, with 9 bases separating them. CDR3 nucleotide sequence: TGTGCCAGCAGCTTATCACCGGGAGGAAACACCATATATTTT. This gives the protein CASSLSPGGNTIYF.

The rearrangement joins TRBV5-6 to TRBJ1-5; D gene unclear. The CDR3 loop spans 12 amino acids. The germline CDR1 and CDR2 sequences are SGHDT and YYEEEE. Trimming stripped 1 base from V and 5 bases from J, with 4 bases between. The CDR3: CASSLLDQPQHF. In DNA, the CDR3 is TGTGCCAGCAGCTTGTTAGATCAGCCCCAGCATTTT.

This clone was found once. A junction end diverges from the germline sequence, so it may reflect a read error. Different DNA sequences within this sample yield the same CDR3. The rearrangement joins TRBV7-8 to TRBJ2-7; 13 nucleotides line up with TRBD2. Germline lookup yields CDR1 SGHVS and CDR2 FQNEAQ. There are 16 residues in the CDR3. CDR3 sequence: CASSPGLAGEVHEQYF. In nucleotides, the CDR3 is TGTGCCAGCAGCCCCGGACTAGCGGGAGAAGTCCACGAGCAGTATTTC.

In its sample, this clone was seen once. The rearrangement joins TRBV5-5 to TRBJ2-5; TRBD2 is a possible D gene (5 bases). Trimming pared 3 bases from V and 0 bases from J, leaving 12 bases between. The CDR3 consists of 15 residues. Germline V gives CDR1 SGHKS, CDR2 YYEKEE (reference sequence). The CDR3 DNA reads as TGTGCCAGCAGCTGGAAGCCGGGATACCAAGAGACCCAGTACTTC. It encodes CASSWKPGYQETQYF.

The chain has TRBV7-2 and TRBJ1-4; D may be TRBD1 (5 bases). The CDR3 is made up of 15 amino acids. V shed 4 bases and J shed 3 bases, with 12 bases lying between them. Germline assignment: CDR1 SGHTA and CDR2 FQGNSA. Here the CDR3 DNA reads TGTGCCAGCAGCTCCCAGGGAGGGTCTAATGAAAAACTGTTTTTT. Its translation: CASSSQGGSNEKLFF.

The CDR3 nucleotides are TGTGCCAGCAGTTTAATCTTGGGACAGGCCCCTGAGCAGTACTTC. This encodes CASSLILGQAPEQYF. This chain links TRBV28 with TRBJ2-7; 8 nucleotides match TRBD1. The CDR3 runs 15 residues. Per the germline V gene, CDR1 is MDHEN and CDR2 is SYDVKM. V trimming: 2 bases; J trimming: 7 bases; junction bases outside the gene matches: 10.

As regards this clone: Other DNA variants within this sample encode the same CDR3. Written as DNA, the CDR3 is TGTGCCAGCTCACCAAATTCCTACGAGCAGTACTTC. Protein sequence: CASSPNSYEQYF. V and J are TRBV18 and TRBJ2-7; no definite D call. The CDR3 is 12 residues long. V lost 2 bases and J lost 1, with 3 bases in between. Germline loops: CDR1 KGHSH, CDR2 LQKENI.

The rearrangement joins TRBV28 to TRBJ1-1; possible D gene TRBD1, 5 bases. Deletions cut 7 bases from V and 1 base from J, with 16 bases between. Germline CDR1 MDHEN, CDR2 SYDVKM. The CDR3 extends over 15 amino acids. In nucleotides, the CDR3 is TGTGCCAGCACCTTTTTATCCGGGGCGAACACTGAAGCTTTCTTT. Protein: CASTFLSGANTEAFF.

This clone was seen more than once but under ten times. The chain employs TRBV2 and TRBJ1-4; 7 bases align to TRBD1. The CDR3 has 14 amino acids. After removal of 3 bases from V and 6 bases from J, the junction contained 4 bases not matched to a gene. Per germline, CDR1 SNHLY and CDR2 FYNNEI. The chain's CDR3 is CASSETGSYEKLFF. The CDR3 nucleotides are TGTGCCAGCAGTGAGACAGGGTCCTATGAAAAACTGTTTTTT.

This clone has more than one count but fewer than ten. V and J are TRBV28 and TRBJ1-2; D ambiguous. The V end lost 7 bases, the J end lost 8 bases, and 14 bases lay between the germline ends. The CDR3 runs to 12 residues. Germline CDR1 MDHEN, CDR2 SYDVKM. The CDR3: CASNLNSRGYTF. In DNA, the CDR3 is TGTGCCAGCAATCTAAACAGCAGAGGCTACACCTTC.

The chain links TRBV18 to TRBJ2-2, with TRBD1 matching 7 bases. Trimming cost V 5 bases and J 3 bases; bases outside gene matches: 6. CDR1 KGHSH and CDR2 LQKENI come from the germline V gene. The CDR3 loop spans 15 amino acids. This CDR3 reads CASSSRDSDTGELFF. The CDR3 region has the DNA TGTGCCAGCTCATCCCGGGACAGTGACACCGGGGAGCTGTTTTTT.